The 7 T cell receptor beta chains below come from one sample, sequenced in a study of human T cells and chemical hapten exposure. TCRdb re-called the 5' RACE reads through MiXCR, storing one row per CDR3 protein. The sample lists 130,000 or so distinct CDR3 sequences, around 4.1% occurring once. Sequencing started from total RNA isolated from unfractionated whole blood. The receptors were sampled from a female donor in good health.

Of note for this clonotype: At one end, the junction sequence differs from germline, possibly due to a read error. The chain has TRBV23-1 and TRBJ2-7; 12 bases fit TRBD2. TRBV23-1 has ORF status, its function being uncertain. The CDR3 length is 16 residues. The CDR3 coding sequence is TGCACCAGCAGTCCTCAGGAGCCACTAGCGGGGGGAGAGCAGTACTTC. The encoded protein is CTSSPQEPLAGGEQYF.

This clonotype was seen repeatedly, ten times or more. The chain carries TRBV24-1 and TRBJ2-7; 7 nucleotides match TRBD1. Germline V gene lookup returns CDR1 KGHDR and CDR2 SFDVKD. V shed 8 bases, J shed 0 bases, and the junction held 9 bases outside the gene matches. This CDR3 has 15 amino acids. The CDR3 sequence: CATIPGTAYSYEQYF. CDR3 coding DNA: TGTGCCACCATCCCCGGGACAGCCTACTCCTACGAGCAGTACTTC.

The DNA of the CDR3 is TGTGCCAGCTCACCCCGGGACAAGGTGAACAATGAGCAGTTCTTC. Amino acid sequence: CASSPRDKVNNEQFF. This sequence joins TRBV18 and TRBJ2-1, with D possibly being TRBD1 (6 bases). Germline V CDR1 and CDR2: KGHSH, LQKENI. V was cut by 3 bases and J by 5 bases, with 14 bases left in between. This CDR3 is 15 amino acids long.

This clonotype was observed a handful of times. This rearrangement joins TRBV27 to TRBJ1-5; 9 nucleotides match TRBD1. J gave up 13 bases and V 7 bases, and 17 bases lay outside the gene matches. Germline lookup yields CDR1 MNHEY and CDR2 SMNVEV (reference sequence). This CDR3 is built from 15 residues. DNA of the CDR3: TGTGCCAGCACCGAGGACAGGGGCGGACGGAGGCAGCAGCATTTT. The encoded protein is CASTEDRGGRRQQHF.

This clonotype was seen ten or more times. V and J are TRBV11-2 and TRBJ2-3, with 10 bases identical to TRBD2. V shed 1 base and J 1 base; nucleotides not matched to a gene: 2. Germline loops: CDR1 SGHAT, CDR2 FQNNGV. The CDR3 is made up of 16 amino acids. The CDR3 sequence is CASSLVGTSGTDTQYF. The CDR3 nucleotides read TGTGCCAGCAGCTTAGTCGGGACTAGCGGCACAGATACGCAGTATTTT.

This clonotype was found a few times. The chain combines TRBV7-9 with TRBJ2-1, with D hard to call. The CDR3 contains 13 residues. Germline-derived CDR1 and CDR2 are SEHNR and FQNEAQ (reference sequence). Trimming removed 4 bases at V and 1 base at J, with 5 bases between. This CDR3 reads CASSSSSYNEQFF. In DNA form, the CDR3 reads TGTGCCAGCAGCTCGAGTTCCTACAATGAGCAGTTCTTC.

V is TRBV5-1 and J is TRBJ1-1; no definite D call. The CDR3 totals 14 residues. The germline CDR1 and CDR2 sequences are SGHRS and YFSETQ. With 0 bases removed from V and 4 bases from J, the gap between germline ends came to 10 bases. CDR3 nucleotides: TGCGCCAGCAGCTTGGACGGTTTGGGCACTGAAGCTTTCTTT. Its protein product is CASSLDGLGTEAFF.